This TCR beta chain was documented in a study of CD8+ T cells in alopecia areata. Study context: Severity of treated patients was scored by affected scalp percentage.

The CDR3 is made up of 14 amino acids. Germline CDR1 is GTSNPN and CDR2 is SVGIG (reference sequence). Trimming took 0 bases from V and 9 from J; bases not matched to a gene: 3. Treatment defined: oral pan-JAK inhibitor, 5-10 mg twice daily. Peripheral blood, together with lesional scalp punch biopsies, was collected from alopecia areata patients. It was cDNA, reverse transcribed from extracted RNA, that served as the sequencing template. The table came from immunoSEQ multiplex PCR; TCRdb's copy has only in-frame clones and leaves some out. The sample has approximately 150,000 clones; approximately 62% are singletons.

This chain uses TRBV30 with TRBJ1-6; TRBD1 matches at 9 bases. Sample: CD4+ T cells sorted from blood, taken at week 24, from a patient treated with tofacitinib. This receptor was identified in a human donor with alopecia areata. This chain's CDR3 is CAWSVTGGFSPLHF. The DNA for the CDR3 is TGTGCCTGGAGTGTGACAGGGGGTTTTTCACCCCTCCACTTT.